This T cell receptor (beta chain) was sequenced in a study of glioma-infiltrating T cells after dendritic cell vaccination. Findings and caveats of the study: The cohort had few patients with full blood and tumor sets.

Unmatched junction bases numbered 5, after V lost 6 bases and J lost 4 bases. This CDR3 region has 14 residues. The germline V gene encodes CDR1 SNHLY and CDR2 FYNNEI. On this clone itself: Its antigen is still unknown.

Regarding time point: after dendritic cell vaccination, including at tumor progression/relapse. PBMC sampling occurred before vaccination, two weeks after the third dose, and at progression. Profiling relied on immunoSEQ multiplex PCR, and the TCRdb table lists in-frame clones only, not all of them. Among around 60,000 clones listed, approximately 87% were seen once. The sequence came from a human donor with glioblastoma. Sequencing used blood, obtained after dendritic cell vaccination. The chain has TRBV2 and TRBJ2-7; the match to TRBD1 covers 11 bases. The CDR3 here is CASRGTGGMYEQYF. The CDR3 bases are TGTGCCAGCAGGGGGACAGGGGGGATGTACGAGCAGTACTTC.